This entry features one T cell receptor beta chain sequence. Its binding antigen is unknown. Per-base quality was not reported, and no clone a single base away is much larger than it. The entry originates in a study of Graves' ophthalmopathy and Graves' hyperthyroidism (dated by TCRdb to 2016 to 2018). For context, the study as a whole: Peripheral blood was collected before any treatment was given, at the time of initial diagnosis. In roughly 6 hyperthyroidism patients, T-cell repertoires of thyroid tissue and blood were compared. The independent validation cohort included some 19 hyperthyroidism patients plus 17 patients who later progressed from hyperthyroidism to ophthalmopathy. Once sampling was done, hyperthyroidism patients were given methimazole at a starting dose of 30 mg daily, while ophthalmopathy patients were given high-dose intravenous methylprednisolone. In total, 120 to 150 blood samples were TCR-sequenced: roughly 45 ophthalmopathy, roughly 80 hyperthyroidism and about 17 hyperthyroidism-to-ophthalmopathy patients. The study used signatures of the TCR beta repertoire to tell Graves' ophthalmopathy apart from Graves' hyperthyroidism and to predict which patients would progress to ophthalmopathy. To explore V-J signatures distinguishing ophthalmopathy from hyperthyroidism, a discovery set of 100 patients (around 42 ophthalmopathy, some 55 stable hyperthyroidism) was enrolled. For training and testing, the 100 or so patients in the discovery cohort were randomly divided in a 7:3 ratio.

The CDR3 spans 15 residues, from the cysteine through the phenylalanine. Here the CDR3 DNA is all that survives: 45 bases in frame from base 1. Trimming takes 3 bases from V and 14 bases from J, and the germline ends sit 20 bases apart. The germline V gene provides CDR1 MDHEN and CDR2 SYDVKM. Study-level results and caveats: Among expanded thyroid clonotypes with frequency above 0.001, most also showed up in blood, which suggests that blood repertoires may reflect the thyroid immune response. In cross-validation, the 13-signature model distinguished ophthalmopathy from stable hyperthyroidism with around 90% sensitivity and 81.08% specificity, while in the test set the corresponding values were 80% and 75%. In validation, the model predicted ophthalmopathy progression with about 71% sensitivity and approximately 78% specificity; around twelve predicted patients were CT-confirmed with GO in a median of approximately 6.5 months. Sample size was not statistically predetermined, and group allocation was not concealed from the investigators.

Patients with ophthalmopathy had moderately to severely active disease, with a Clinical Activity Score of 3 or more, a NOSPECS grade of 4 or more, and a disease duration of less than 3 months. Patients were excluded if they had other autoimmune diseases, uncontrolled infections, pregnancy or lactation. Clinical symptoms, serum thyroxine, TRAb, thyroid ultrasound and orbital computed tomography formed the basis of the diagnosis. Ficoll-Paque density gradient centrifugation was used to isolate PBMCs from approximately 10 ml of fresh peripheral blood. Total RNA was extracted with Trizol reagent and quality-checked on an Agilent 2100 Bioanalyzer. For repertoire sequencing, the TCR beta CDR3 regions were amplified from RNA transcripts. A first-round RT-PCR used HTBI primers with the Qiagen OneStep RT-PCR kit, followed by a second-round multiplex PCR, size selection and purification. Libraries were sequenced paired-end with 100 bp reads on an Illumina HiSeq2000. Concerning the study's data processing: Reads were processed with SOAPnuke, discarding reads with adapters, uncalled bases, mean Phred below 15, or no exact constant-primer or identifier match. COPE v1.2.5 was used to merge high-quality paired reads. Each unique nucleotide sequence was defined as a clonotype, and clonotypes were aligned to IMGT TRB V, D and J references with MiTCR v1.1. The analysis was limited to V-J combinations with a frequency above 0.0001, which together covered 99.2% of repertoires. For each V-J combination, a TCR clonal expansion and chaos score was defined as the ratio of F50 clonal expansion to chaos observed in the TCRdist matrix. Welch's t-statistics and random forest were used to reduce the features to some 13 V-J combinations, which were then used as input to a naive Bayes classifier. The similarity between thyroid and blood repertoires was quantified using the Morisita-Horn index. TCRdb reprocessed the public reads (quality trimming at Q25 with fastp, clone calling with MiXCR) and kept in-frame beta chains. Each entry merges the rows of one CDR3 protein and shows their most common DNA and genes. TCRdb assigned the V and J calls; the authors' analysis was not used. The sample table holds almost 400,000 distinct CDR3 sequences, of which 15% to 20% were seen once. Roughly 1.5% of the sample goes to the ten largest clones.

Sequencing used peripheral blood. This receptor was obtained from a woman between 18 and 30 years old with Graves' ophthalmopathy. Donor details come from another sample of the same person, matched by shared clones. The chain links TRBV28 with TRBJ1-6; TRBD1 is perhaps the D gene, given 6 matching bases. The CDR3 protein: CASSFTGAANWALHF. The bases read TGTGCCAGCAGTTTTACGGGGGCAGCCAATTGGGCCCTCCACTTT.